These T cell receptor beta chains were read from a single sample in a study of control samples from healthy donors and cancer patients. Assay used: immunoSEQ multiplex PCR; TCRdb lists only in-frame clones, some missing. Of around 190,000 clones in the sample, more than 80% were seen once. Material: blood. The receptors shown here come from a man aged 25-45 years in good health. The CDR3 runs from the conserved cysteine through the conserved F or W. Each record gives: V gene, D gene, clone size, J gene, CDR3 protein, CDR3 DNA. The D gene is left open where the match is weak. The size entry is marked missing in some rows and otherwise reads once, few, many or a size class.

>TRBV20-1|NA|NA|TRBJ1-1
CSAQMNTEAFF
TGCAGTGCGCAGATGAACACTGAAGCTTTCTTT
>TRBV11-2|TRBD2|NA|TRBJ2-1
CASIRLAGGLGSYNEQFF
TGTGCCAGCATAAGACTAGCGGGGGGGCTGGGCTCCTACAATGAGCAGTTCTTC
>TRBV3-1/TRBV3-2|TRBD1|NA|TRBJ2-3
CASRGQGADTQYF
TGTGCCAGCAGGGGACAGGGCGCAGATACGCAGTATTTT
>TRBV9|NA|NA|TRBJ1-2
CASSVAGRGDYGYTF
TGTGCCAGCAGCGTAGCGGGCAGGGGAGACTATGGCTACACCTTC
>TRBV10-2|NA|NA|TRBJ1-5
CASTGQSGQPQHF
TGCGCCAGCACCGGACAGTCCGGGCAGCCCCAGCATTTT
>TRBV7-9|NA|few|TRBJ1-6
CASSFRVYNSPLHF
TGTGCCAGCAGCTTCAGGGTATATAATTCACCCCTCCACTTT
>TRBV3-1/TRBV3-2|TRBD2|once|TRBJ2-5
CASSQGALGRRIVRGGSETQYF
TGTGCCAGCAGCCAAGGGGCGTTGGGGAGACGGATAGTTCGGGGAGGGTCAGAGACCCAGTACTTC
>TRBV18|NA|once|TRBJ1-5
CASSLSPWGNQPQHF
TGTGCCAGCTCACTTTCCCCTTGGGGCAATCAGCCCCAGCATTTT
>TRBV5-5|TRBD1|NA|TRBJ2-3
CASSLRGGQRNMDTQYF
TGTGCCAGCAGCCTGCGAGGGGGACAGCGGAACATGGATACGCAGTATTTT
>TRBV27|NA|NA|TRBJ1-1
CASRPPGAGNTEAFF
TGTGCCAGCAGACCACCGGGGGCAGGGAACACTGAAGCTTTCTTT
>TRBV4-2|NA|NA|TRBJ1-3
CASSQDRGQPRNTIYF
TGTGCCAGCAGCCAAGATCGTGGACAGCCCAGAAACACCATATATTTT
>TRBV27|TRBD2|NA|TRBJ2-1
CASSPLQGAVGLAANEQFF
TGTGCCAGCAGTCCCCTACAGGGGGCGGTGGGACTAGCGGCCAATGAGCAGTTCTTC
>TRBV4-3|NA|NA|TRBJ2-7
CASSRDPGTYEQYF
TGCGCCAGCAGCCGGGACCCTGGGACCTACGAGCAGTACTTC
>TRBV7-8|NA|NA|TRBJ1-1
CASSLAPGNTEAFF
TGTGCCAGCAGCTTAGCGCCGGGGAACACTGAAGCTTTCTTT
>TRBV3-1/TRBV3-2|TRBD2|NA|TRBJ2-7
CASSQGVSGTYEQYF
TGTGCCAGCAGCCAAGGGGTTAGCGGGACCTACGAGCAGTACTTC
>TRBV6-5|TRBD2|NA|TRBJ2-3
CASSYSSGGALDTQYF
TGTGCCAGCAGTTACTCAAGCGGGGGGGCCTTAGATACGCAGTATTTT
>TRBV29-1|TRBD1|NA|TRBJ1-2
CSVVVLTGGGYTF
TGCAGCGTTGTTGTGTTAACAGGGGGTGGCTACACCTTC
>TRBV5-5|NA|NA|TRBJ1-2
CASSPIPDSSGHGYTF
TGTGCCAGCAGCCCCATACCTGACAGTAGTGGTCATGGCTACACCTTC
>TRBV9|NA|NA|TRBJ2-5
CASSVGISIQETQYF
TGTGCCAGCAGCGTAGGAATCAGCATCCAAGAGACCCAGTACTTC
>TRBV3-1/TRBV3-2|NA|NA|TRBJ2-5
CASSQDVRGWETQYF
TGTGCCAGCAGCCAAGACGTGAGAGGCTGGGAGACCCAGTACTTC
>TRBV29-1|NA|NA|TRBJ2-7
CSVFGVRGSYEQYF
TGCAGCGTTTTCGGGGTTAGAGGGTCCTACGAGCAGTACTTC
>TRBV6-6|NA|NA|TRBJ1-2
CASSLPNYGYTF
TGTGCCAGCAGCCTCCCAAATTATGGCTACACCTTC
>TRBV30|NA|NA|TRBJ2-6
CAWSGGLLSSGANVLTF
TGTGCCTGGAGTGGTGGGCTGCTAAGCTCTGGGGCCAACGTCCTGACTTTC
>TRBV5-1|NA|NA|TRBJ2-7
CASSLTGTSGSYEQYF
TGCGCCAGCAGCTTAACCGGGACATCCGGCTCCTACGAGCAGTACTTC
>TRBV5-8|TRBD1|NA|TRBJ1-2
CASSKPGQGFYGYTF
TGTGCCAGCAGCAAGCCGGGACAGGGTTTCTATGGCTACACCTTC
>TRBV4-3|NA|NA|TRBJ1-6
CASSRTWQGHSPLHF
TGCGCCAGCAGCCGCACCTGGCAGGGACATTCACCCCTCCACTTT
>TRBV19|NA|NA|TRBJ2-7
CASSMLAGSSYEQYF
TGTGCCAGTAGTATGTTGGCAGGGAGTTCCTACGAGCAGTACTTC
>TRBV4-1|TRBD1|NA|TRBJ2-7
CASSQDPGQGYEQYF
TGCGCCAGCAGCCAAGACCCGGGACAGGGCTACGAGCAGTACTTC
>TRBV2|TRBD1|NA|TRBJ1-5
CASSDGQGTQPQHF
TGTGCCAGCAGTGACGGACAGGGTACTCAGCCCCAGCATTTT
>TRBV19|NA|NA|TRBJ1-3
CASKPGVSGNTIYF
TGTGCCAGTAAGCCCGGGGTATCTGGAAACACCATATATTTT
>TRBV19|NA|NA|TRBJ1-1
CASRGLVARFLRNTEAFF
TGTGCCAGTAGGGGATTGGTAGCCCGTTTCTTAAGGAACACTGAAGCTTTCTTT
>TRBV7-2|NA|NA|TRBJ2-4
CASSPRLGHYIQYF
TGTGCCAGCAGCCCTCGACTAGGGCATTACATTCAGTACTTC
>TRBV19|TRBD1|NA|TRBJ1-5
CASSISGQGLSNQPQHF
TGTGCCAGTAGTATAAGCGGACAGGGACTGAGCAATCAGCCCCAGCATTTT
>TRBV18|TRBD2|NA|TRBJ2-3
CASSPTSGTDTQYF
TGTGCCAGCTCGCCTACTAGCGGCACAGATACGCAGTATTTT
>TRBV28|NA|once|TRBJ2-7
CATEGGGQGYEQYF
TGTGCCACCGAAGGGGGGGGGCAGGGCTACGAGCAGTACTTC
>TRBV7-9|NA|NA|TRBJ1-1
CASEGRSPGTAEAFF
TGTGCCAGCGAGGGCCGATCCCCGGGGACCGCTGAAGCTTTCTTT
>TRBV6-2/TRBV6-3|NA|few|TRBJ2-7
CASSYSTGRGSEQYF
TGTGCCAGCAGTTACTCCACAGGGAGGGGGTCCGAGCAGTACTTC
>TRBV5-6|NA|NA|TRBJ2-5
CASRIGYTETQYF
TGTGCCAGCAGGATTGGTTACACAGAGACCCAGTACTTC
>TRBV10-2|TRBD2|NA|TRBJ2-2
CATTGQLAGARTGELFF
TGCGCCACCACCGGACAACTAGCGGGAGCGAGGACCGGGGAGCTGTTTTTT
>TRBV11-1|NA|NA|TRBJ2-1
CASSSSYGAVSNEQFF
TGTGCCAGCAGCTCCTCCTACGGGGCTGTATCCAATGAGCAGTTCTTC
>TRBV3-1/TRBV3-2|TRBD1|NA|TRBJ2-2
CASSQDRGRFAGELFF
TGTGCCAGCAGCCAAGACAGGGGGCGTTTTGCCGGGGAGCTGTTTTTT
>TRBV6-2/TRBV6-3|NA|few|TRBJ1-2
CASSYNEGTPNDYGYTF
TGTGCCAGCAGTTACAACGAAGGGACACCCAACGACTATGGCTACACCTTC
>TRBV7-9|TRBD1|NA|TRBJ1-1
CASSQEVPGTGRRTEAFF
TGTGCCAGCAGCCAGGAAGTGCCCGGGACAGGGAGAAGGACTGAAGCTTTCTTT
>TRBV2|NA|NA|TRBJ1-2
CASSEVTHSEGYTF
TGTGCCAGCAGTGAAGTTACCCACTCGGAGGGCTACACCTTC
>TRBV9|NA|NA|TRBJ1-4
CASSVATGLGANEKLFF
TGTGCCAGCAGCGTAGCTACAGGGTTGGGAGCTAATGAAAAACTGTTTTTT
>TRBV6-5|TRBD2|NA|TRBJ2-1
CASTPGLAGTNEQFF
TGTGCCAGCACTCCTGGACTAGCGGGAACCAATGAGCAGTTCTTC
>TRBV20-1|NA|NA|TRBJ1-4
CSARGTFKYTNEKLFF
TGCAGTGCTCGTGGGACCTTTAAGTACACTAATGAAAAACTGTTTTTT
>TRBV28|NA|NA|TRBJ2-2
CASTENTGELFF
TGTGCCAGCACCGAAAACACCGGGGAGCTGTTTTTT